The 7 T cell receptor beta chains reported below all come from one sample, sequenced in a study of shared clonotypes between healthy human individuals. Method: immunoSEQ multiplex PCR; TCRdb's copy keeps in-frame clones and lacks some. This table holds approximately 1.9 million clones, around 93% found once. Naive CD8 cells comprised CD45RO-negative, CCR7-positively selected cells, excluding terminally differentiated effector memory CD45RA+ cells. The sample comprised naive CD8+ T cells from PBMCs. The receptors originated from a man aged 18-30 years in good health. Some clones in this sample may be carry-over from other donors' samples.

The rearrangement uses TRBV28 and TRBJ2-5; 12 nucleotides line up with TRBD2. With 3 bases clipped from V and 5 bases from J, the junction kept 19 bases outside the gene matches. The CDR3 is 20 residues long. Looked up from germline, CDR1 is MDHEN and CDR2 is SYDVKM. The CDR3 region has the DNA TGTGCCAGCAGTTTGGGGGGACTAGCGGGCTACCGAGAGGCGGCGGAGACCCAGTACTTC. Translated, it gives CASSLGGLAGYREAAETQYF.

The chain joins TRBV27 to TRBJ2-3, with D uncertain. There are 12 residues in the CDR3. V lost 5 bases, J lost 6 bases, and 9 bases lay in between. Looked up from germline, CDR1 is MNHEY and CDR2 is SMNVEV (reference sequence). This CDR3 reads CASSRVGDTQYF. The CDR3 region has the DNA TGTGCCAGCAGTAGGGTAGGGGATACGCAGTATTTT.

The chain carries TRBV28 and TRBJ1-1, with D perhaps matching TRBD1 (6 bases). This CDR3 is built from 13 residues. CDR1 and CDR2 from the germline V gene are MDHEN and SYDVKM. V was trimmed by 5 bases and J by 4 bases, leaving 11 bases between them. The CDR3 bases are TGTGCCAGCAGTCCCTCCAGGGGCACTGAAGCTTTCTTT. This gives the protein CASSPSRGTEAFF.

The chain recombines TRBV14 with TRBJ2-7; 8 nucleotides align to TRBD2. The CDR3 contains 20 residues. Looked up from germline, CDR1 is SGHDN and CDR2 is FVKESK. The V and J ends lost 1 base and 5 bases, in that order; junction bases with no gene match: 22. The chain's CDR3 is CASSQAASGYPGTRDDEQYF. In DNA, the CDR3 is TGTGCCAGCAGCCAAGCGGCCTCAGGCTACCCCGGGACTAGAGACGACGAGCAGTACTTC.

The chain joins TRBV5-6 to TRBJ2-7, with a possible D match to TRBD2 (6 bases). This CDR3 is built from 14 residues. The germline V gene encodes CDR1 SGHDT and CDR2 YYEEEE. The V gene lost 2 bases and the J gene lost 6 bases, with 15 bases spanning the gap. CDR3 sequence: CASSLGGTLSEQYF. DNA for the CDR3: TGTGCCAGCAGCTTAGGTGGGACTCTCTCCGAGCAGTACTTC.

A note on this clone: Compared with germline, one end of the junction differs, possibly owing to a read error. J is TRBJ2-7 and V is TRBV11-2; no clear D. From germline, CDR1 is SGHAT and CDR2 FQNNGV. The CDR3 runs 9 residues. The CDR3 reads CVSGPEQYF. The CDR3 DNA reads TGCGTGTCCGGGCCCGAGCAGTACTTC.

The gene calls are TRBV29-1 and TRBJ2-7; D is undetermined. This CDR3 has 12 amino acids. Germline V gene lookup returns CDR1 SQVTM and CDR2 ANQGSEA. The ends were cut back, 3 bases at V and 8 bases at J, with 14 bases in the middle. The CDR3 protein is CSVDIPGLQQYF. In nucleotides, the CDR3 is TGCAGCGTTGATATCCCGGGTTTGCAGCAGTACTTC.